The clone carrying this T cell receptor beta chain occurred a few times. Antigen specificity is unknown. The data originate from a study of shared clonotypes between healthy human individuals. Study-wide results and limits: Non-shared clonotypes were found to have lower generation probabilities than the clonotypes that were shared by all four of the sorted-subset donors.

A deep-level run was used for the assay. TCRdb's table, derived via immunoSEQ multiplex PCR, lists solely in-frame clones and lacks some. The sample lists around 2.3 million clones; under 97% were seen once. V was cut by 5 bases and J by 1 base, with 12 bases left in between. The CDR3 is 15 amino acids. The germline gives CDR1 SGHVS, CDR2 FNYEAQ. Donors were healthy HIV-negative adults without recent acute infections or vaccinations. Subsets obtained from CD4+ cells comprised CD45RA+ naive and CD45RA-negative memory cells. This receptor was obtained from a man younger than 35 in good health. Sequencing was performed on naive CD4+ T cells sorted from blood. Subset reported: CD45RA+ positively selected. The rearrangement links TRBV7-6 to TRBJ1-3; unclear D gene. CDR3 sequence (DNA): TGTGCCAGCAGCGTTGGGCGGAATTCTGGAAACACCATATATTTT. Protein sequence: CASSVGRNSGNTIYF. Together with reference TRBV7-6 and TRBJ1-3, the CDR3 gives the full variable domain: GAGVSQSPRYKVTKRGQDVALRCDPISGHVSLYWYRQALGQGPEFLTYFNYEAQQDKSGLPNDRFSAERPEGSISTLTIQRTEQRDSAMYRCASSVGRNSGNTIYFGEGSWLTVV.